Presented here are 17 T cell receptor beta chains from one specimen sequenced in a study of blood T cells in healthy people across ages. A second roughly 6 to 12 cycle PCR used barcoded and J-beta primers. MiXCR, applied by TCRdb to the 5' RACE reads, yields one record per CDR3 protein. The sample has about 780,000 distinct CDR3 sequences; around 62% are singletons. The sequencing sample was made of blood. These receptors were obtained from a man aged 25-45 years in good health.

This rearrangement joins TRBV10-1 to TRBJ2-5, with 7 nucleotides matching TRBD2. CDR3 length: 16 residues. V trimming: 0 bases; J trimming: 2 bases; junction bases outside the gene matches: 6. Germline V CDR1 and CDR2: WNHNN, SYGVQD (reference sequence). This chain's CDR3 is CASSESSPGLQETQYF. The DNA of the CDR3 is TGCGCCAGCAGTGAGTCCTCCCCGGGACTACAAGAGACCCAGTACTTC.

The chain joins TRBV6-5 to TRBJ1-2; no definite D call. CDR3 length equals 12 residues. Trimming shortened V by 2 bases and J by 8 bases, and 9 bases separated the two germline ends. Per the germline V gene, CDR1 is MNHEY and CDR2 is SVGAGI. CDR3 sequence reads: CASSYKGWGYTF. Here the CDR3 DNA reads TGTGCCAGCAGTTACAAGGGATGGGGCTACACCTTC.

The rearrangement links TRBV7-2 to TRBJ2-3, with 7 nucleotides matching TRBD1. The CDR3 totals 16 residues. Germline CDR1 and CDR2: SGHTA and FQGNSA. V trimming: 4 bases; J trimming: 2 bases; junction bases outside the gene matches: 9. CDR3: CASSSLRDSNTDTQYF. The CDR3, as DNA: TGTGCCAGCAGCTCCCTACGGGACAGCAACACAGATACGCAGTATTTT.

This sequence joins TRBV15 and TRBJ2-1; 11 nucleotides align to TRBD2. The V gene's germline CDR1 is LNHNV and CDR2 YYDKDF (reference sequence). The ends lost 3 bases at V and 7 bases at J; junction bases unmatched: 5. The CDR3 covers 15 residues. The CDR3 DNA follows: TGTGCCACCAGCAGTAGCGGGGGGGCCGGGAATGAGCAGTTCTTC. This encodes CATSSSGGAGNEQFF.

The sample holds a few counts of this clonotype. The CDR3, as DNA: TGCAGTGCTAGGGCCGGGACAGGGTTTTACGAGCAGTACTTC. Its translation: CSARAGTGFYEQYF. This chain connects TRBV20-1 to TRBJ2-7; 9 bases are a match to TRBD1. This CDR3 has 14 amino acids. Germline V CDR1 and CDR2: DFQATT, SNEGSKA (reference sequence). Trimming cost V 3 bases and J 4 bases; bases outside gene matches: 7.

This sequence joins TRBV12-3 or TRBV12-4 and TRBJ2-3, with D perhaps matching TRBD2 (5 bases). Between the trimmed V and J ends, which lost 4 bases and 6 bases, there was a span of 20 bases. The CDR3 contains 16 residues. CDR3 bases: TGTGCCAGCAGTTCGAAACTTAGCGCCGCATCTGATACGCAGTATTTT. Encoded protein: CASSSKLSAASDTQYF.

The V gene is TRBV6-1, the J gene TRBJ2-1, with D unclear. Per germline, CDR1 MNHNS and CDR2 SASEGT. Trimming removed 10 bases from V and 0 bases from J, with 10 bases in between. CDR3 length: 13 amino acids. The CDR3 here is CATQLGSYNEQFF. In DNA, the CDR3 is TGTGCCACCCAACTTGGCTCCTACAATGAGCAGTTCTTC.

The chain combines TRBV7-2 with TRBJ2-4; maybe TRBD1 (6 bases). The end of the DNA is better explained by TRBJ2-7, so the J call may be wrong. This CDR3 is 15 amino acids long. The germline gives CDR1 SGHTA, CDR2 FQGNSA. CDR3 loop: CASSVQQGLSREQYF. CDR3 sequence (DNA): TGTGCCAGCAGCGTACAACAGGGTCTTAGTCGCGAGCAGTACTTC.

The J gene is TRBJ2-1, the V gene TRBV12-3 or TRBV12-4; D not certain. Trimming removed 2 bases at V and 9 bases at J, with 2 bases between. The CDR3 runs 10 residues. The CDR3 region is CASSLFEQFF. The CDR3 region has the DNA TGTGCCAGCAGTTTATTTGAGCAGTTCTTC.

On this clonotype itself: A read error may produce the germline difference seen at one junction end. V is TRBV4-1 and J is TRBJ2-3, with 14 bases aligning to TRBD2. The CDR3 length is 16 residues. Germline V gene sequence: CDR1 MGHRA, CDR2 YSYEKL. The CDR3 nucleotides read TGCGCCAGCGGCCAGACTAGCGGGGGGGCCACAGATACGCAGTATTTT. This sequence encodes CASGQTSGGATDTQYF.

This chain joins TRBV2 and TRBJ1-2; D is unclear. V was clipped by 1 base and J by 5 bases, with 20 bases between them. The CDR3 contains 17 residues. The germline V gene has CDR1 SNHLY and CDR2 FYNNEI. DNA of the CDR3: TGTGCCAGCAGTGAAGTACTGGACGGCGCAGTTAAATATGGCTACACCTTC. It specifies CASSEVLDGAVKYGYTF.

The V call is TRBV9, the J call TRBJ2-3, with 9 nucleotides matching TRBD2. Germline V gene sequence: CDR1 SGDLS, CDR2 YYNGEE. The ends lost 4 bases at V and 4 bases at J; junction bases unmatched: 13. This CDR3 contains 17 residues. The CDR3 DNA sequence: TGTGCCAGCAGCTCCGAAGCGCGGGGGGGCCGCGCAGATACGCAGTATTTT. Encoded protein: CASSSEARGGRADTQYF.

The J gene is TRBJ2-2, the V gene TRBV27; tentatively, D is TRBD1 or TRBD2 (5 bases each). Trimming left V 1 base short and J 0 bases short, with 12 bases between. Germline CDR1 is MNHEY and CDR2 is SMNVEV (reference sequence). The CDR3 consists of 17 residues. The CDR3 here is CASSLYAQGANTGELFF. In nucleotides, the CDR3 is TGTGCCAGCAGTTTATACGCCCAGGGAGCGAACACCGGGGAGCTGTTTTTT.

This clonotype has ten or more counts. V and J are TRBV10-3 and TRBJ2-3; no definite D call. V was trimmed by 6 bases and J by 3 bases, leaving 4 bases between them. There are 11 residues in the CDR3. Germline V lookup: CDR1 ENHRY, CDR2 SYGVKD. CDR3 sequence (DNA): TGTGCCATCAGGGTTACAGATACGCAGTATTTT. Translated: CAIRVTDTQYF.

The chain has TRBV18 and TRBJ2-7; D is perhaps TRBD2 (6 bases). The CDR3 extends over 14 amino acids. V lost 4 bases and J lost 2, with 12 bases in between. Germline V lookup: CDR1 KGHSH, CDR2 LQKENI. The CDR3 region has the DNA TGTGCCAGCTCACTCGGCGGGGACGCCTACGAGCAGTACTTC. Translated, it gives CASSLGGDAYEQYF.

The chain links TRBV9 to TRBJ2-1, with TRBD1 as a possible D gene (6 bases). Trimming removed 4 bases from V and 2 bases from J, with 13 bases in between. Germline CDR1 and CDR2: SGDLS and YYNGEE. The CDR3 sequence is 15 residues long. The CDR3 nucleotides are TGTGCCAGCAGCCCGAGACAGGTACCCTACAATGAGCAGTTCTTC. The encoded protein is CASSPRQVPYNEQFF.

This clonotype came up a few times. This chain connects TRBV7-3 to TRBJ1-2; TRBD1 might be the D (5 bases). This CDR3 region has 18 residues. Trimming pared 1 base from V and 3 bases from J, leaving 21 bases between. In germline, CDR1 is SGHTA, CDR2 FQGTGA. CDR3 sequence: CASSLIPRTSFGDYGYTF. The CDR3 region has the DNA TGTGCCAGCAGCTTAATTCCCCGGACATCCTTTGGGGACTATGGCTACACCTTC.